This is a list of T cell receptor beta chains from one sample in a study of molecular identifiers for immune sequencing clone quantification. TCRdb ran MiXCR on the PCR reads and lists one entry per CDR3 protein. The table shows approximately 500,000 distinct CDR3 sequences, with 20% to 25% occurring only once. The source material was naive CD8+ T cells from blood, with Jurkat cell RNA spiked in. Receptor source: a human donor in good health. Some libraries in this study had Jurkat cell RNA spiked in. Both conserved end residues are part of each CDR3. Fields, in order: J gene, D gene, clone size, V gene, CDR3 protein, CDR3 DNA. D genes are given only for firm matches. Some rows have no size entry. The others give once, few or many, or a class for an expanded clone.

j_gene: TRBJ2-3; d_gene: TRBD1; abundance: many; v_gene: TRBV7-9; CDR3aa: CASSGATGGSDTQYF; CDR3nt: TGTGCCAGCAGCGGGGCGACAGGGGGCTCAGATACGCAGTATTTT
j_gene: TRBJ2-3; d_gene: -; abundance: -; v_gene: TRBV19; CDR3aa: CASSMNTGTDTQYF; CDR3nt: TGTGCCAGTAGTATGAACACCGGCACAGATACGCAGTATTTT
j_gene: TRBJ2-2; d_gene: TRBD2; abundance: -; v_gene: TRBV13; CDR3aa: CASSHRIRGGYTGELFF; CDR3nt: TGTGCCAGCAGCCACCGTATTAGGGGAGGGTACACCGGGGAGCTGTTTTTT
j_gene: TRBJ2-2; d_gene: -; abundance: -; v_gene: TRBV3-2; CDR3aa: CASSQEYPSSGELLF; CDR3nt: TGTGCCAGCAGCCAAGAATATCCAAGCTCCGGGGAGCTGCTTTTT
j_gene: TRBJ1-1; d_gene: -; abundance: few; v_gene: TRBV11-2; CDR3aa: CASSLDNVNTEAFF; CDR3nt: TGTGCCAGCAGCTTAGATAACGTTAACACTGAAGCTTTCTTT
j_gene: TRBJ2-7; d_gene: -; abundance: few; v_gene: TRBV27; CDR3aa: CASSPDPGTYEQYF; CDR3nt: TGTGCCAGCAGCCCAGATCCAGGGACCTACGAGCAGTACTTC
j_gene: TRBJ2-7; d_gene: -; abundance: few; v_gene: TRBV7-8; CDR3aa: CASSLVGRDYEQYF; CDR3nt: TGTGCCAGCAGCTTAGTAGGCAGGGACTACGAGCAGTACTTC
j_gene: TRBJ1-2; d_gene: -; abundance: -; v_gene: TRBV30; CDR3aa: CAWSVGSGYGYTF; CDR3nt: TGTGCCTGGAGTGTTGGTTCCGGGTATGGCTACACCTTC
j_gene: TRBJ1-6; d_gene: TRBD1; abundance: few; v_gene: TRBV5-1; CDR3aa: CASSLDPGGSSYNSPLHF; CDR3nt: TGCGCCAGCAGCTTGGACCCAGGGGGGAGCTCCTATAATTCACCCCTCCACTTT
j_gene: TRBJ2-1; d_gene: -; abundance: -; v_gene: TRBV30; CDR3aa: CAWSATPQPYNEQFF; CDR3nt: TGTGCCTGGAGCGCCACCCCCCAACCTTACAATGAGCAGTTCTTC
j_gene: TRBJ2-1; d_gene: TRBD2; abundance: -; v_gene: TRBV6-2/TRBV6-3; CDR3aa: CASSYPNPSGSDYNEQFF; CDR3nt: TGTGCCAGCAGTTACCCTAACCCGAGCGGGAGTGATTACAATGAGCAGTTCTTC
j_gene: TRBJ2-2; d_gene: TRBD1; abundance: many; v_gene: TRBV29-1; CDR3aa: CSALIQGAGELFF; CDR3nt: TGCAGCGCCCTTATACAGGGGGCCGGGGAGCTGTTTTTT
j_gene: TRBJ1-1; d_gene: -; abundance: few; v_gene: TRBV2; CDR3aa: CASSESAPGVNTEAFF; CDR3nt: TGTGCCAGCAGTGAATCGGCCCCCGGGGTGAACACTGAAGCTTTCTTT
j_gene: TRBJ2-1; d_gene: TRBD2; abundance: -; v_gene: TRBV28; CDR3aa: CASSSGTSGTYEQFF; CDR3nt: TGTGCCAGCAGTTCCGGGACTAGCGGGACCTATGAGCAGTTCTTC
j_gene: TRBJ1-6; d_gene: -; abundance: -; v_gene: TRBV6-1; CDR3aa: CASNRERSYNSPLHF; CDR3nt: TGTGCCAGCAATCGGGAACGCTCCTATAATTCACCCCTCCACTTT
j_gene: TRBJ2-2; d_gene: TRBD1; abundance: -; v_gene: TRBV12-3/TRBV12-4; CDR3aa: CASSSWTGLAGELFF; CDR3nt: TGTGCCAGCAGTTCCTGGACAGGGCTCGCCGGGGAGCTGTTTTTT
j_gene: TRBJ1-5; d_gene: TRBD1; abundance: -; v_gene: TRBV15; CDR3aa: CATSRERTGVKIQHF; CDR3nt: TGTGCCACCAGCAGAGAGCGGACAGGAGTTAAGATCCAGCATTTT
j_gene: TRBJ2-7; d_gene: TRBD1; abundance: -; v_gene: TRBV20-1; CDR3aa: CSATHRDRMLEQYF; CDR3nt: TGCAGTGCTACCCACCGGGACAGGATGCTCGAGCAGTACTTC
j_gene: TRBJ2-1; d_gene: TRBD2; abundance: -; v_gene: TRBV11-2; CDR3aa: CASSLQRESYNEQFF; CDR3nt: TGTGCCAGCAGCTTACAGCGGGAGAGCTACAATGAGCAGTTCTTC
j_gene: TRBJ1-1; d_gene: -; abundance: few; v_gene: TRBV20-1; CDR3aa: CSASVAAEAFF; CDR3nt: TGCAGTGCTAGCGTAGCCGCTGAAGCTTTCTTT